Following are 14 T cell receptor beta chains from one sample sequenced in a study of long-term antiretroviral therapy in people with HIV. The assay used was immunoSEQ (version v3.0), run at survey level. The assay was immunoSEQ multiplex PCR, and TCRdb's table has in-frame clones only and misses some. The sample has tens of thousands of clones; around 89% are singletons. Specimen: unsorted PBMCs, collected 0.5 years after starting antiretroviral therapy. Receptors originate from a woman under 30 with HIV.

The V gene is TRBV7-2, the J gene TRBJ1-3; no clear D. The germline V gene has CDR1 SGHTA and CDR2 FQGNSA. There are 16 residues in the CDR3. Trimming shortened V by 5 bases and J by 1 base, and 15 bases separated the two germline ends. The CDR3 region has the DNA TGTGCCAGCAGCCCCAGGAACGTGAGGTCTGGAAACACCATATATTTT. The encoded protein is CASSPRNVRSGNTIYF.

The chain is built from TRBV7-9 and TRBJ2-1, with 14 bases aligning to TRBD2. Germline CDR1 and CDR2: SEHNR and FQNEAQ (reference sequence). The CDR3 has 19 amino acids. The ends lost 3 bases at V and 1 base at J; junction bases unmatched: 8. The CDR3 DNA sequence: TGTGCCAGCAGCTTTTCTCCCGGGACTAGCGGGAGTTCCTACAATGAGCAGTTCTTC. Translated, it gives CASSFSPGTSGSSYNEQFF.

The chain has TRBV6-5 and TRBJ2-1; 11 bases are shared with TRBD2. V shed 4 bases and J 6 bases; nucleotides not matched to a gene: 2. Germline assignment: CDR1 MNHEY and CDR2 SVGAGI. This CDR3 has 14 residues. The CDR3, as DNA: TGTGCCAGCAGTTGGGGGACTAGCGGCAATGAGCAGTTCTTC. Encoded protein: CASSWGTSGNEQFF.

This chain uses TRBV5-5 with TRBJ2-7; 12 bases are a match to TRBD2. CDR1 is SGHKS and CDR2 is YYEKEE in the germline V gene (reference sequence). The V gene end was trimmed by 4 bases and the J gene end by 1 base; junction bases not matched to a gene: 6. The CDR3 consists of 16 residues. In nucleotides, the CDR3 is TGTGCCAGCAGCGTACCGACTAGCGGGAGTTCCTACGAGCAGTACTTC. This sequence encodes CASSVPTSGSSYEQYF.

V and J are TRBV19 and TRBJ2-2; D unclear. CDR3 length equals 15 residues. The germline CDR1 and CDR2 sequences are LNHDA and SQIVND (reference sequence). V lost 0 bases and J 7 bases, leaving 12 bases between the germline ends. The DNA for the CDR3 is TGTGCCAGTAGTATAGATCCGTACAGAATCGGGGAGCTGTTTTTT. Protein: CASSIDPYRIGELFF.

V and J are TRBV27 and TRBJ2-7; D remains ambiguous. V was pared by 5 bases and J by 6 bases, with 14 bases between. Germline V lookup: CDR1 MNHEY, CDR2 SMNVEV (reference sequence). There are 13 residues in the CDR3. CDR3 coding DNA: TGTGCCAGCAGTCTATATCCTCATGGCGAGCAGTACTTC. It yields the protein CASSLYPHGEQYF.

CDR3 protein: CASSYFTGGKVNEQFF. Written as DNA, the CDR3 is TGTGCCAGCAGTTACTTTACAGGGGGCAAGGTCAATGAGCAGTTCTTC. The chain joins TRBV6-5 to TRBJ2-1; 9 bases map to TRBD1. V trimming: 1 base; J trimming: 6 bases; junction bases outside the gene matches: 7. The germline gives CDR1 MNHEY, CDR2 SVGAGI. This CDR3 is 16 amino acids long.

This clone was seen only a few times. The chain combines TRBV6-5 with TRBJ2-2, with D perhaps matching TRBD1 (6 bases). CDR3 length equals 15 residues. Trimming took off 5 bases at V and 4 bases at J, with 14 bases between the two ends. CDR1 is MNHEY and CDR2 is SVGAGI in the germline V gene. CDR3 sequence: CASSLGLDSTGELFF. CDR3 DNA sequence: TGTGCCAGCAGTCTCGGGCTGGACAGCACCGGGGAGCTGTTTTTT.

The V call is TRBV9, the J call TRBJ1-3; possible D gene TRBD1, 6 bases. From germline, CDR1 is SGDLS and CDR2 YYNGEE. The CDR3 totals 15 residues. The ends were cut back, 4 bases at V and 4 bases at J, with 15 bases in the middle. CDR3 in amino acids: CASSSRGVDGNTIYF. The CDR3 DNA follows: TGTGCCAGCAGCTCAAGGGGGGTCGACGGAAACACCATATATTTT.

The chain recombines TRBV7-9 with TRBJ1-1; D perhaps matches TRBD1 (6 bases). The CDR3 length is 14 residues. The V gene lost 4 bases and the J gene lost 0 bases, with 9 bases spanning the gap. CDR1 SEHNR and CDR2 FQNEAQ come from the germline V gene (reference sequence). The CDR3 DNA follows: TGTGCCAGCAGCTCACAGGGACTGAACACTGAAGCTTTCTTT. The encoded protein is CASSSQGLNTEAFF.

The chain combines TRBV10-3 with TRBJ2-2, with D possibly TRBD1 on 6 matching bases. The CDR3 has 13 residues. V lost 9 bases and J lost 6, with 14 bases in between. Germline V gives CDR1 ENHRY, CDR2 SYGVKD. CDR3 DNA: TGTGCCATGTACAGGGAAGTGGCCGGGGAGCTGTTTTTT. It specifies CAMYREVAGELFF.

The V gene is TRBV15, the J gene TRBJ2-1; possible D gene TRBD2, 5 bases. Trimming cost V 0 bases and J 8 bases, with 11 bases left between them. Germline assignment: CDR1 LNHNV and CDR2 YYDKDF (reference sequence). The CDR3 length is 14 residues. This CDR3 is CATSRDRHSDEQFF. The CDR3, as DNA: TGTGCCACCAGCAGAGATCGTCATAGCGATGAGCAGTTCTTC.

The CDR3 DNA follows: TGCGCCAGCAGCTTGGTCCAGGGACCCTACGAGCAGTACTTC. Its protein product is CASSLVQGPYEQYF. The gene calls are TRBV5-1 and TRBJ2-7; D could derive from TRBD1 or TRBD2 (5 bases each). V was trimmed by 0 bases and J by 2 bases, leaving 9 bases between them. Per the germline V gene, CDR1 is SGHRS and CDR2 is YFSETQ. The CDR3 is 14 amino acids.

This clone appeared once. The rearrangement links TRBV9 to TRBJ1-5; possible D gene TRBD1, 5 bases. Germline loops: CDR1 SGDLS, CDR2 YYNGEE. V was trimmed by 0 bases and J by 5 bases, leaving 9 bases between them. This CDR3 has 14 residues. The CDR3 protein is CASSVGDRYQPQHF. Here the CDR3 DNA reads TGTGCCAGCAGCGTAGGGGACCGATATCAGCCCCAGCATTTT. Using reference TRBV9 and TRBJ1-5 for the parts outside the CDR3, the full variable domain is DSGVTQTPKHLITATGQRVTLRCSPRSGDLSVYWYQQSLDQGLQFLIQYYNGEERAKGNILERFSAQQFPDLHSELNLSSLELGDSALYFCASSVGDRYQPQHFGDGTRLSIL.